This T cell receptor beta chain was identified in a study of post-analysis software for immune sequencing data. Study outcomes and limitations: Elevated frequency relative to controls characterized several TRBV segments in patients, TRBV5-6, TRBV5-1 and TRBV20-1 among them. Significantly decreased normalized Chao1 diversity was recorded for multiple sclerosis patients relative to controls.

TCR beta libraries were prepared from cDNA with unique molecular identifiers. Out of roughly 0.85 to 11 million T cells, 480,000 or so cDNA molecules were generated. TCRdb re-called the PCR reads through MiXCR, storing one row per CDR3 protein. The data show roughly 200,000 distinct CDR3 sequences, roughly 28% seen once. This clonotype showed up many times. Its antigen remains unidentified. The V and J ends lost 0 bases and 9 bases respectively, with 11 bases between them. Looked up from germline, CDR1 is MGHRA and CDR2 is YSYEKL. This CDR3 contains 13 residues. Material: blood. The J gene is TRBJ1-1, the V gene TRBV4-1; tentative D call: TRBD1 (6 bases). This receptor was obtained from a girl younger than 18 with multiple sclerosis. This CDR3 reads CASSQEGAGKAFF. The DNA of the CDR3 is TGCGCCAGCAGCCAAGAGGGGGCAGGGAAAGCTTTCTTT.